The clone carrying this TCR beta chain was seen only a few times. Its matching antigen is unknown. For the second PCR, which ran for roughly 7 to 11 cycles, a sample-barcoded 5' primer and a J-beta primer mix were used. Each sample yielded at least 3 million CDR3-containing paired-end reads. One entry per CDR3 protein results from TCRdb running MiXCR on the 5' RACE reads. In the table there are over a million distinct CDR3 sequences, 40% to 50% of which are singletons. The study drew donors from healthy Caucasian individuals in Russia aged about 6 to 95. The sample is drawn from a study of blood T cells in healthy people across ages. General study results and limits: Expanded clonotype shifts may have been confounded, as the donors had an unknown CMV status. Long-lived donors exceeded aged donors in naive CD4+ cells and diversity.

This CDR3 has 17 residues. V was trimmed by 1 base and J by 3 bases, leaving 18 bases between them. The germline CDR1 and CDR2 sequences are SGHTA and FQGNSA. The V and J genes are TRBV7-2 and TRBJ1-2, with D unresolved. Sequencing was performed on blood. This receptor was identified in a woman between 55 and 75 years old in good health. The CDR3 here is CASSLVGLPQGDYGYTF. As DNA, the CDR3 is TGTGCCAGCAGCTTAGTAGGACTACCCCAAGGAGACTATGGCTACACCTTC.